The 27 T cell receptor beta chains presented below share a single source sample, sequenced in a study of immune evolution from preneoplasia to lung adenocarcinoma. Profiling relied on immunoSEQ multiplex PCR, and the TCRdb table lists in-frame clones only, not all of them. Of over 6,500 clones in the sample, roughly 78% were seen once. Source material: FFPE adjacent normal lung tissue. The receptors originated from a person between 65 and 79 years old with lung adenocarcinoma.

The chain combines TRBV27 with TRBJ2-7; weak D call: TRBD2 (5 bases). From germline, CDR1 is MNHEY and CDR2 SMNVEV (reference sequence). The CDR3 runs to 12 residues. V shed 5 bases and J shed 7 bases, with 12 bases lying between them. The CDR3 DNA reads TGTGCCAGCAGTCCCCGAACGGGGGAGCAGTACTTC. Protein sequence: CASSPRTGEQYF.

The CDR3 DNA is TGTGCCAGCAGTGATCCCGGGACAGGGATCTATGGCTACACCTTC. This gives the protein CASSDPGTGIYGYTF. The rearrangement uses TRBV25-1 and TRBJ1-2, with 9 bases lining up with TRBD1. The CDR3 sequence is 15 residues long. V lost 3 bases, J lost 4 bases, and 6 bases stayed unmatched. Germline V gives CDR1 MGHDK, CDR2 SYGVNS.

The chain has TRBV29-1 and TRBJ1-1, with a weak D call TRBD1 (5 bases). V lost 5 bases, J lost 6 bases, and 16 bases lay in between. This CDR3 is 13 amino acids long. Germline CDR1 is SQVTM and CDR2 is ANQGSEA. Here the CDR3 DNA reads TGCAGCGTTAATCCCGGCGGGGCGGCTGAAGCTTTCTTT. Translation gives CSVNPGGAAEAFF.

The gene calls are TRBV5-3 and TRBJ2-1, with D unclear. TRBV5-3 falls under the ORF class, with uncertain function. There are 14 residues in the CDR3. V was pared by 4 bases and J by 4 bases, with 12 bases between. CDR3 sequence reads: CARSPTGPYNEQFF. The DNA of the CDR3 is TGTGCCAGAAGCCCTACCGGGCCTTACAATGAGCAGTTCTTC.

This chain uses TRBV10-1 with TRBJ2-2; TRBD2 agrees at 11 bases. This CDR3 is 14 amino acids long. V gave up 8 bases and J gave up 1 base; unmatched junction bases: 0. Germline V CDR1 and CDR2: WNHNN, SYGVQD (reference sequence). CDR3 protein: CASGTSGNTGELFF. In DNA form, the CDR3 reads TGCGCCAGCGGGACTAGCGGGAACACCGGGGAGCTGTTTTTT.

The chain uses TRBV23-1 and TRBJ1-1, with unresolved D. TRBV23-1 is designated an ORF whose function remains uncertain. V lost 6 bases to trimming and J lost 1 base, with 12 bases between them. This CDR3 is built from 14 residues. CDR3 DNA: TGCGCCAGCAGAAGAGACGGAGGGAACACTGAAGCTTTCTTT. Translated, it gives CASRRDGGNTEAFF.

V usage is TRBV6-1 and J usage is TRBJ2-2; no clear D gene. The V end lost 7 bases, the J end lost 8 bases, and 17 bases lay between the germline ends. Per germline, CDR1 MNHNS and CDR2 SASEGT. The length of the CDR3 is 14 residues. This CDR3 reads CASTRPGVLGELFF. The CDR3 DNA reads as TGTGCCAGCACAAGGCCAGGTGTGCTAGGGGAGCTGTTTTTT.

The chain is built from TRBV15 and TRBJ1-2, with D uncertain. Trimming shortened V by 1 base and J by 5 bases, and 5 bases separated the two germline ends. Germline-derived CDR1 and CDR2 are LNHNV and YYDKDF (reference sequence). There are 12 residues in the CDR3. The CDR3: CATSRAGYGYTF. The DNA of the CDR3 is TGTGCCACCAGCAGAGCCGGGTATGGCTACACCTTC.

This sequence joins TRBV13 and TRBJ1-2, with D unresolved. Germline CDR1 reads PRHDT; CDR2 reads FYEKMQ (reference sequence). Trimming left V 5 bases short and J 0 bases short, with 10 bases between. The CDR3 has 14 residues. CDR3 sequence: CASSRLPANYGYTF. CDR3 in DNA: TGTGCCAGCAGCCGCTTGCCCGCTAACTATGGCTACACCTTC.

The rearrangement joins TRBV6-5 to TRBJ1-1; D is uncertain. This CDR3 has 13 residues. CDR1 is MNHEY and CDR2 is SVGAGI in the germline V gene. V was shortened by 5 bases and J by 0 bases, with 7 bases between the two germline ends. In DNA form, the CDR3 reads TGTGCCAGCAGTGACGTCATGAACACTGAAGCTTTCTTT. Translating it yields CASSDVMNTEAFF.

The V gene is TRBV5-4, the J gene TRBJ1-2; D not certain. The CDR3 runs 14 residues. Per germline, CDR1 SGHNT and CDR2 YYREEE (reference sequence). Trimming stripped 0 bases from V and 7 bases from J, with 13 bases between. The CDR3 reads CASSLVGDLSGYTF. In DNA form, the CDR3 reads TGTGCCAGCAGCTTGGTGGGAGACCTCTCTGGCTACACCTTC.

In its sample, this clone was seen once. V is TRBV18 and J is TRBJ2-7, with a weak D call TRBD2 (7 bases). Germline CDR1 reads KGHSH; CDR2 reads LQKENI. CDR3 length: 15 residues. V shed 2 bases and J shed 6 bases, with 17 bases lying between them. The chain's CDR3 is CASSPSGGSGGEQYF. DNA of the CDR3: TGTGCCAGCTCACCATCGGGGGGCTCAGGTGGCGAGCAGTACTTC.

The chain is built from TRBV19 and TRBJ1-1, with D tentatively TRBD1 (6 bases). V lost 5 bases, J lost 4 bases, and 14 bases lay in between. The CDR3 loop spans 14 amino acids. Germline V CDR1 and CDR2: LNHDA, SQIVND (reference sequence). CDR3 sequence (DNA): TGTGCCAGTAGTGCCGCCGCAGGGGCCACTGAAGCTTTCTTT. This codes for CASSAAAGATEAFF.

The rearrangement uses TRBV5-6 and TRBJ1-3; 7 bases map to TRBD1. With V trimmed by 4 bases and J by 0 bases, 4 bases remained unmatched. The V gene's germline CDR1 is SGHDT and CDR2 YYEEEE. The CDR3 is 15 residues long. The CDR3 DNA sequence: TGTGCCAGCAGCCTGGGGACAGCCTCTGGAAACACCATATATTTT. The encoded protein is CASSLGTASGNTIYF.

The chain employs TRBV4-1 and TRBJ1-5; D perhaps matches TRBD1 (6 bases). Germline CDR1 MGHRA, CDR2 YSYEKL. V was shortened by 0 bases and J by 5 bases, with 8 bases between the two germline ends. The CDR3 length is 14 residues. The CDR3 sequence is CASSQEGADQPQHF. CDR3 DNA: TGCGCCAGCAGCCAAGAGGGGGCGGATCAGCCCCAGCATTTT.

The rearrangement joins TRBV11-2 to TRBJ2-7, with D perhaps being TRBD1 or TRBD2 (6 bases each). The germline gives CDR1 SGHAT, CDR2 FQNNGV. Trimming left V 2 bases short and J 4 bases short, with 15 bases between. The CDR3 sequence is 15 residues long. Here the CDR3 reads CASSLSSRGLYEQYF. In DNA, the CDR3 is TGTGCCAGCAGCTTAAGTTCCAGGGGACTTTACGAGCAGTACTTC.

V usage is TRBV11-2 and J usage is TRBJ2-5; D gene uncertain. CDR1 and CDR2 (germline): SGHAT, FQNNGV. This CDR3 has 14 residues. The germline V and J ends were trimmed by 2 bases and 2 bases, with 9 bases remaining between them. This CDR3 is CASSLSLTQETQYF. The CDR3 nucleotides are TGTGCCAGCAGCTTATCACTCACACAAGAGACCCAGTACTTC.

V usage is TRBV28 and J usage is TRBJ1-2, with 7 bases lining up with TRBD1. Trimming cost V 7 bases and J 3 bases; bases outside gene matches: 14. This CDR3 has 16 amino acids. Germline loops: CDR1 MDHEN, CDR2 SYDVKM. The CDR3 bases are TGTGCCAGCACCCTGCTGAAAGGACAGGCCCACTATGGCTACACCTTC. This translates into CASTLLKGQAHYGYTF.

The chain employs TRBV6-1 and TRBJ2-7, with 8 bases matching TRBD1. V gave up 2 bases and J gave up 3 bases; unmatched junction bases: 6. This CDR3 contains 15 residues. The germline V gene encodes CDR1 MNHNS and CDR2 SASEGT. CDR3 residues: CASSESGTGYYEQYF. The CDR3 DNA follows: TGTGCCAGCAGTGAATCGGGGACAGGTTACTACGAGCAGTACTTC.

The chain has TRBV28 and TRBJ1-6; D call uncertain. Germline V lookup: CDR1 MDHEN, CDR2 SYDVKM. The V end lost 5 bases, the J end lost 6 bases, and 14 bases lay between the germline ends. This CDR3 is built from 15 residues. This CDR3 is CASSTGPTLNSPLHF. The CDR3 DNA sequence: TGTGCCAGCAGTACCGGGCCCACCCTTAATTCACCCCTCCACTTT.

The CDR3 region is CASSQDGSINQPQHF. CDR3 DNA: TGCGCCAGCAGCCAAGATGGTTCGATTAATCAGCCCCAGCATTTT. This sequence joins TRBV4-1 and TRBJ1-5, with D unresolved. From germline, CDR1 is MGHRA and CDR2 YSYEKL. The CDR3 extends over 15 amino acids. V dropped 0 bases and J dropped 4 bases, with 10 bases sitting between them.

The chain couples TRBV4-2 to TRBJ2-5; D not resolved. The CDR3 loop spans 12 amino acids. V was shortened by 3 bases and J by 4 bases, with 6 bases between the two germline ends. CDR1 is LGHNA and CDR2 is YNFKEQ in the germline V gene. CDR3 in amino acids: CASSHQSETQYF. The CDR3 DNA sequence: TGTGCCAGCAGCCATCAATCAGAGACCCAGTACTTC.

V usage is TRBV7-9 and J usage is TRBJ1-1; the D is unclear. This CDR3 region has 15 residues. V lost 5 bases and J 7 bases, leaving 20 bases between the germline ends. Germline lookup yields CDR1 SEHNR and CDR2 FQNEAQ (reference sequence). The CDR3 sequence: CASSPGGEGNYEAFF. In DNA form, the CDR3 reads TGTGCCAGCAGCCCTGGCGGGGAGGGAAATTATGAAGCTTTCTTT.

This sequence joins TRBV5-4 and TRBJ2-1, with D possibly matching TRBD2 (5 bases). This CDR3 has 15 amino acids. Trimming removed 4 bases from V and 7 bases from J, with 18 bases in between. Per the germline V gene, CDR1 is SGHNT and CDR2 is YYREEE (reference sequence). CDR3 nucleotides: TGTGCCAGCAGCCAAGTTCAGCGGTCCCAGAATGAGCAGTTCTTC. It translates to CASSQVQRSQNEQFF.

This clone was seen only once. The CDR3 does not end in the conserved phenylalanine or tryptophan, so this is likely a read error. The genes are TRBV11-3 and TRBJ1-1, with D possibly being TRBD1 (5 bases). This CDR3 has 13 residues. Trimming cost V 1 base and J 7 bases, with 10 bases left between them. CDR1 is SGHNT, CDR2 YENEEA, per germline. CDR3 DNA: TGTGCCAGCAGCTTAGTGGGGGGGAGTGAAGCTTTCTCT. It encodes CASSLVGGSEAFS.

CDR3 in DNA: TGTGCCAGCAGAAATAGCGGGAGGGCCCGTCCCGGGGAGCTGTTTTTT. It yields the protein CASRNSGRARPGELFF. The chain uses TRBV6-6 and TRBJ2-2; 11 nucleotides line up with TRBD2. CDR3 length: 16 amino acids. Germline values: CDR1 MNHNY, CDR2 SVGAGI (reference sequence). After removal of 6 bases from V and 6 bases from J, the junction contained 9 bases not matched to a gene.

CDR3 sequence: CASSPGENQPQHF. CDR3 sequence (DNA): TGTGCCAGCTCACCGGGAGAGAATCAGCCCCAGCATTTT. The chain links TRBV18 to TRBJ1-5; no firm D call. The V end was cut by 3 bases, the J end by 4 bases, with 7 bases between. This CDR3 comprises 13 residues. Looked up from germline, CDR1 is KGHSH and CDR2 is LQKENI.